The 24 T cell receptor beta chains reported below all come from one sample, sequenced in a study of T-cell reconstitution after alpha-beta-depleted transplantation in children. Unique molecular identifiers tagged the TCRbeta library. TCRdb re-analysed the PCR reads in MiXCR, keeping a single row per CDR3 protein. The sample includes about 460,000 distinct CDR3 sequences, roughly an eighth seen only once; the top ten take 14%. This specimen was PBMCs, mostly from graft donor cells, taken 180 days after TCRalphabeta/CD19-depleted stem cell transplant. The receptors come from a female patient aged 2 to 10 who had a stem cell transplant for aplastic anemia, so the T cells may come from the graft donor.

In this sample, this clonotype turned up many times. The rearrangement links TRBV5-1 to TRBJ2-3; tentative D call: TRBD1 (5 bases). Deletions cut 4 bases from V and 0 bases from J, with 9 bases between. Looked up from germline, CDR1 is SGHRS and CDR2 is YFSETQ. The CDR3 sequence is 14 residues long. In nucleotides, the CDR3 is TGCGCCAGCAGCCCACGACAGAGCACAGATACGCAGTATTTT. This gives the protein CASSPRQSTDTQYF.

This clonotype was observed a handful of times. The CDR3 DNA reads TGTGCCAGCAGCTTAGGGGGGACAGGGTTATGGAGCAATCAGCCCCAGCATTTT. Translating it yields CASSLGGTGLWSNQPQHF. This chain links TRBV11-3 with TRBJ1-5; 9 positions match TRBD1. The CDR3 loop spans 18 amino acids. V gave up 1 base and J gave up 1 base; unmatched junction bases: 8. In germline, CDR1 is SGHNT, CDR2 YENEEA.

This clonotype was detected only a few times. The CDR3 DNA is TGCAGCGTCCCCAAGAGTTTGCCACCCCAAGAGACCCAGTACTTC. Translation: CSVPKSLPPQETQYF. The chain links TRBV29-1 to TRBJ2-5; D is undetermined. The CDR3 consists of 15 residues. Trimming cost V 6 bases and J 1 base, with 18 bases left between them. Germline V gives CDR1 SQVTM, CDR2 ANQGSEA.

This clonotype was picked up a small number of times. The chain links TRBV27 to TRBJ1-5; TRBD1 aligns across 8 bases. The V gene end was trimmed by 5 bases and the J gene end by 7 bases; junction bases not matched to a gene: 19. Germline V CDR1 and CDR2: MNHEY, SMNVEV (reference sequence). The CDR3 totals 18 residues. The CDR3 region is CASSTWVWGRGPKQPQHF. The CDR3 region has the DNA TGTGCCAGCAGTACCTGGGTGTGGGGCAGGGGGCCGAAGCAGCCCCAGCATTTT.

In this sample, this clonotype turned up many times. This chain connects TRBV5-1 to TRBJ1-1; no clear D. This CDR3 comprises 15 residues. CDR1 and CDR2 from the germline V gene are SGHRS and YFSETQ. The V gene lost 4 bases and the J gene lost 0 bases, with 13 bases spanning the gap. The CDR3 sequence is CASSPSPPMNTEAFF. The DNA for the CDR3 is TGCGCCAGCAGCCCCAGTCCCCCCATGAACACTGAAGCTTTCTTT. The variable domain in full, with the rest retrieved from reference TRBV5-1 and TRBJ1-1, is KAGVTQTPRYLIKTRGQQVTLSCSPISGHRSVSWYQQTPGQGLQFLFEYFSETQRNKGNFPGRFSGRQFSNSRSEMNVSTLELGDSALYLCASSPSPPMNTEAFFGQGTRLTVV.

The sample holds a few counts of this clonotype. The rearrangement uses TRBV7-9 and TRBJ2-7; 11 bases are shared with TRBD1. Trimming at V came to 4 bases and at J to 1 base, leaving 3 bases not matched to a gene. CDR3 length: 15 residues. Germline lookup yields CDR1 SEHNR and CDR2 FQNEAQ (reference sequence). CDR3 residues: CASSSGQGGSYEQYV. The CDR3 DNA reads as TGTGCCAGCAGCTCGGGACAGGGGGGATCCTACGAGCAGTACGTC.

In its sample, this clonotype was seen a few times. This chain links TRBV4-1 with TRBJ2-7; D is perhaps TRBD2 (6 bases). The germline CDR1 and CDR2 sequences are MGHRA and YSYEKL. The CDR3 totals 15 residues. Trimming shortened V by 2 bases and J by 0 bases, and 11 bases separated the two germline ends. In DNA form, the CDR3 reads TGCGCCAGCAGCCAACTAGCGTTGAGCTCCTACGAGCAGTACGTC. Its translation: CASSQLALSSYEQYV.

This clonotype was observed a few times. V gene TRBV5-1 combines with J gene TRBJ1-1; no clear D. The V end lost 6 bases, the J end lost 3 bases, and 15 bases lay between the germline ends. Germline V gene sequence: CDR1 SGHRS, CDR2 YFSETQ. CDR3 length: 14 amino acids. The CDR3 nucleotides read TGCGCCAGCACCCCGAAAGGAGGGTACACTGAAGCTTTCTTT. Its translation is CASTPKGGYTEAFF.

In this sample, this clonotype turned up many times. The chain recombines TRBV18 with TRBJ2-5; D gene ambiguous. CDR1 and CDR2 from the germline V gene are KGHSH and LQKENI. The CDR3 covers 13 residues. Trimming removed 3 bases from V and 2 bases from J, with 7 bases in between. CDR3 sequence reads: CASSPQIQETQYF. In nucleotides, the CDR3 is TGTGCCAGCTCACCCCAAATACAAGAGACCCAGTACTTC.

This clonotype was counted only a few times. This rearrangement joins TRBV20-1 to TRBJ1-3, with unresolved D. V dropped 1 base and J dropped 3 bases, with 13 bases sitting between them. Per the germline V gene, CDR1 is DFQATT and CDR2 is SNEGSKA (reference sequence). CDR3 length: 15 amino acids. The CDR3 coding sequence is TGCAGTGCTAGAGCAGGTCCCATCAGTGGAAACACCATATATTTT. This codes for CSARAGPISGNTIYF.

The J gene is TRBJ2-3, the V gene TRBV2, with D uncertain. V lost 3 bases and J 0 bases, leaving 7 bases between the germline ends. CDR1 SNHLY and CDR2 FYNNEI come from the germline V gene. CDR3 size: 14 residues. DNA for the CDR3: TGTGCCAGCAGTGACTTCACAAGCACAGATACGCAGTATTTT. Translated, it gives CASSDFTSTDTQYF.

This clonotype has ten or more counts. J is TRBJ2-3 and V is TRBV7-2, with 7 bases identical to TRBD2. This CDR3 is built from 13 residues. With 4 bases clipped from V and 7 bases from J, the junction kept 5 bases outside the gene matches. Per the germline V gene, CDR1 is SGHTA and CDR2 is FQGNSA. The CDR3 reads CASSYTSDHTQYF. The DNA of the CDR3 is TGTGCCAGCAGCTATACTAGCGACCATACGCAGTATTTT. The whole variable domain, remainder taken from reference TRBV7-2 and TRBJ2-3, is GAGVSQSPSNKVTEKGKDVELRCDPISGHTALYWYRQSLGQGLEFLIYFQGNSAPDKSGLPSDRFSAERTGGSVSTLTIQRTQQEDSAVYLCASSYTSDHTQYFGPGTRLTVL.

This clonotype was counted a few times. The CDR3 is CASRAPTAGRNEAFF. The DNA for the CDR3 is TGTGCCAGCAGAGCCCCTACCGCGGGCAGGAATGAAGCTTTCTTT. The chain combines TRBV12-3 or TRBV12-4 with TRBJ1-1; D unclear. Trimming took off 6 bases at V and 7 bases at J, with 21 bases between the two ends. The CDR3 is 15 residues long.

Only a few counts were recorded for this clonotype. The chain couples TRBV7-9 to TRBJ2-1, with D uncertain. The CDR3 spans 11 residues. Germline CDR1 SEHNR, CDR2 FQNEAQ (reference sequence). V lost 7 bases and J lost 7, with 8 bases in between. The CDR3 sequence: CASTYGNEQFF. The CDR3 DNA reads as TGTGCCAGCACCTACGGTAATGAGCAGTTCTTC.

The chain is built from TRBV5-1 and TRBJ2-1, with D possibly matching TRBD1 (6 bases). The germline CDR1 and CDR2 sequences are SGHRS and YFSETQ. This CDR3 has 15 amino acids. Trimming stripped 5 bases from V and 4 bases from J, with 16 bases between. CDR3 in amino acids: CASSIEGTPYNEQFF. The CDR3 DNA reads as TGCGCCAGCAGTATCGAGGGGACACCGTACAATGAGCAGTTCTTC.

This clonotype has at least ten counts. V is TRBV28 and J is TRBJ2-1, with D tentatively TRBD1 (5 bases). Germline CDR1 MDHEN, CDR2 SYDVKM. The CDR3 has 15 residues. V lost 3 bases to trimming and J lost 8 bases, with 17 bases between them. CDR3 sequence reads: CASSFPGRVSDEQFF. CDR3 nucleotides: TGTGCCAGCAGTTTCCCAGGGCGCGTGTCCGATGAGCAGTTCTTC.

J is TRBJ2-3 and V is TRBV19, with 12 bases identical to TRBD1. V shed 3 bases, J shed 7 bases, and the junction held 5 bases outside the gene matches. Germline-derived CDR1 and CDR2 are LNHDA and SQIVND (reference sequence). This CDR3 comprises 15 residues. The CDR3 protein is CASSIPGTGGYTQYF. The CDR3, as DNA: TGTGCCAGTAGTATCCCCGGGACAGGGGGCTATACGCAGTATTTT.

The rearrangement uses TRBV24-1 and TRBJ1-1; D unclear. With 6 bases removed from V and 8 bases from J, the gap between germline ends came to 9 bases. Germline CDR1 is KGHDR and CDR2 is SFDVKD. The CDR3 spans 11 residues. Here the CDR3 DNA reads TGTGCCACCAGTATGGGATTAGAAGCTTTCTTT. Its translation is CATSMGLEAFF.

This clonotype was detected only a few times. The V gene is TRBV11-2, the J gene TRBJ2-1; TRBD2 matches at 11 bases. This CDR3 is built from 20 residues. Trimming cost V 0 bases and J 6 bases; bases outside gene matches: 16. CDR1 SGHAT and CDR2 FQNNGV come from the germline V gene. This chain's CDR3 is CASSLDGPQTSGKRRNEQFF. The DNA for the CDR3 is TGTGCCAGCAGCTTAGATGGCCCCCAGACTAGCGGGAAACGGCGCAATGAGCAGTTCTTC.

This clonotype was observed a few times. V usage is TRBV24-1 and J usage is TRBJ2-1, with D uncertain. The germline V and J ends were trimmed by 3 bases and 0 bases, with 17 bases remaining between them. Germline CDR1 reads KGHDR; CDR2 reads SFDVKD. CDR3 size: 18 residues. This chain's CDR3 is CATSDPGLGRSSYNEQFF. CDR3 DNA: TGTGCCACCAGTGATCCCGGCCTGGGTAGGAGCTCCTACAATGAGCAGTTCTTC.

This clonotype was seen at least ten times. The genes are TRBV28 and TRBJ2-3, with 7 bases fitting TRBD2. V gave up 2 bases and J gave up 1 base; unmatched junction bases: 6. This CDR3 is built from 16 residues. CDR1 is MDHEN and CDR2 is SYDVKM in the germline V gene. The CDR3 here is CASSLGPGRGTDTQYF. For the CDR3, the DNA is TGTGCCAGCAGTTTAGGGCCAGGGAGGGGCACAGATACGCAGTATTTT. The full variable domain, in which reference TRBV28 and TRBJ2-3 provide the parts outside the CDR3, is DVKVTQSSRYLVKRTGEKVFLECVQDMDHENMFWYRQDPGLGLRLIYFSYDVKMKEKGDIPEGYSVSREKKERFSLILESASTNQTSMYLCASSLGPGRGTDTQYFGPGTRLTVL.

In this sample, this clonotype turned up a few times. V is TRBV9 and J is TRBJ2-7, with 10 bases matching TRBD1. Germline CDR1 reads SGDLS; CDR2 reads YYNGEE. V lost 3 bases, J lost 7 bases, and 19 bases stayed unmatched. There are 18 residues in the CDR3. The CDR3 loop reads CASSEHEAGTGDPWEQYF. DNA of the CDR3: TGTGCCAGCAGCGAGCACGAAGCCGGGACAGGGGACCCTTGGGAGCAGTACTTC.

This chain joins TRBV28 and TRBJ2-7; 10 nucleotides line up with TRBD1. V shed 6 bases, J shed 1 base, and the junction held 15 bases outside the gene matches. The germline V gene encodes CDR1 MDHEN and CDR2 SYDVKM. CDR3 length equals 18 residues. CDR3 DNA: TGTGCCAGCAGAACCACCGGGGGGCCGGGACAGGGGTCCTACGAGCAGTACTTC. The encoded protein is CASRTTGGPGQGSYEQYF.

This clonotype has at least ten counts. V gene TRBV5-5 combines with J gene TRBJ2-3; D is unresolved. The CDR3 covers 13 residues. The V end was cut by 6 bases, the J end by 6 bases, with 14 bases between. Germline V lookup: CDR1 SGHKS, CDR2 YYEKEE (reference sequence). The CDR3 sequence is CASMVLRGDTQYF. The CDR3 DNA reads TGTGCCAGCATGGTTTTGCGCGGCGATACGCAGTATTTT.